These 9 T cell receptor beta chains share one sample of origin, sequenced in a study of blood T cell repertoires in COVID-19. Assay: immunoSEQ multiplex PCR; the TCRdb copy retains only in-frame clones and omits some. Altogether approximately 300,000 clones are present, 89% being singletons, with the ten largest covering approximately 5.2%. Sequencing was carried out using PBMCs or T cells enriched from blood (not recorded which). The receptors come from a man aged 60 to 69 who had recovered from COVID-19.

The CDR3 DNA reads TGTGCCAGCAGCTTAACAGGGGTCGGCACAGATACGCAGTATTTT. It translates to CASSLTGVGTDTQYF. V usage is TRBV6-5 and J usage is TRBJ2-3, with 7 bases aligning to TRBD1. CDR3 size: 15 residues. Germline CDR1 and CDR2: MNHEY and SVGAGI. The V gene end was trimmed by 6 bases and the J gene end by 1 base; junction bases not matched to a gene: 7.

The V and J genes are TRBV6-1 and TRBJ2-4, with 7 positions matching TRBD1. The V gene end was trimmed by 2 bases and the J gene end by 7 bases; junction bases not matched to a gene: 2. Germline V gene data show CDR1 as MNHNS and CDR2 as SASEGT. The CDR3 is made up of 13 amino acids. DNA of the CDR3: TGTGCCAGCAGTGAAAGGACAGGTAACATTCAGTACTTC. This codes for CASSERTGNIQYF.

The rearrangement joins TRBV6-6 to TRBJ1-2; no clear D gene. The ends were cut back, 4 bases at V and 5 bases at J, with 11 bases in the middle. The germline V gene has CDR1 MNHNY and CDR2 SVGAGI (reference sequence). This CDR3 contains 13 residues. The DNA of the CDR3 is TGTGCCAGCAGTTCCGAGGGCAAATATGGCTACACCTTC. Translating it yields CASSSEGKYGYTF.

The chain recombines TRBV11-1 with TRBJ1-2; D is unclear. CDR3 size: 12 residues. V was pared by 3 bases and J by 6 bases, with 8 bases between. Germline loops: CDR1 SGHAT, CDR2 FQDESV (reference sequence). CDR3 DNA sequence: TGTGCCAGCAGCTTTGCCGACAATGGCTACACCTTC. Amino acids: CASSFADNGYTF. Looking up the rest from reference TRBV11-1 and TRBJ1-2 gives the full variable domain: EAEVAQSPRYKITEKSQAVAFWCDPISGHATLYWYRQILGQGPELLVQFQDESVVDDSQLPKDRFSAERLKGVDSTLKIQPAELGDSAMYLCASSFADNGYTFGSGTRLTVV.

This chain uses TRBV11-3 with TRBJ2-2, with D unresolved. V was trimmed by 1 base and J by 3 bases, leaving 6 bases between them. CDR1 and CDR2 (germline): SGHNT, YENEEA. The CDR3 is 14 amino acids. The CDR3 reads CASSLVSYTGELFF. The CDR3 DNA is TGTGCCAGCAGCTTAGTTTCCTACACCGGGGAGCTGTTTTTT.

The chain joins TRBV28 to TRBJ2-5; TRBD1 is a possible D gene (6 bases). Between the trimmed V and J ends, which lost 10 bases and 7 bases, there was a span of 25 bases. The germline CDR1 and CDR2 sequences are MDHEN and SYDVKM. The CDR3 has 15 amino acids. The CDR3 is CATDGPGQPRATQYF. For the CDR3, the DNA is TGTGCCACCGATGGTCCGGGACAACCAAGAGCGACCCAGTACTTC. The full variable domain, its missing parts supplied by reference TRBV28 and TRBJ2-5, is DVKVTQSSRYLVKRTGEKVFLECVQDMDHENMFWYRQDPGLGLRLIYFSYDVKMKEKGDIPEGYSVSREKKERFSLILESASTNQTSMYLCATDGPGQPRATQYFGPGTRLLVL.

The chain recombines TRBV30 with TRBJ1-1; D uncertain. Deletions cut 0 bases from V and 2 bases from J, with 7 bases between. The CDR3 spans 13 residues. CDR1 and CDR2 from the germline V gene are GTSNPN and SVGIG (reference sequence). DNA for the CDR3: TGTGCCTGGAGTGTACTGAGAAACACTGAAGCTTTCTTT. Its protein is CAWSVLRNTEAFF.

The chain joins TRBV5-1 to TRBJ2-2; no clear D. CDR3 size: 13 residues. V was cut by 0 bases and J by 5 bases, with 5 bases left in between. Germline V gives CDR1 SGHRS, CDR2 YFSETQ. This CDR3 is CASSLEQTGELFF. CDR3 DNA sequence: TGCGCCAGCAGCTTGGAACAAACCGGGGAGCTGTTTTTT.

The chain carries TRBV6-2 or TRBV6-3 and TRBJ1-2; a weak D match, TRBD1 (5 bases). Germline CDR1 MNHEY, CDR2 SVGEGT. Trimming shortened V by 2 bases and J by 6 bases, and 10 bases separated the two germline ends. CDR3 length: 13 amino acids. CDR3 amino acids: CASSYQGSHGYTF. In DNA, the CDR3 is TGTGCCAGCAGTTACCAGGGTAGCCATGGCTACACCTTC.